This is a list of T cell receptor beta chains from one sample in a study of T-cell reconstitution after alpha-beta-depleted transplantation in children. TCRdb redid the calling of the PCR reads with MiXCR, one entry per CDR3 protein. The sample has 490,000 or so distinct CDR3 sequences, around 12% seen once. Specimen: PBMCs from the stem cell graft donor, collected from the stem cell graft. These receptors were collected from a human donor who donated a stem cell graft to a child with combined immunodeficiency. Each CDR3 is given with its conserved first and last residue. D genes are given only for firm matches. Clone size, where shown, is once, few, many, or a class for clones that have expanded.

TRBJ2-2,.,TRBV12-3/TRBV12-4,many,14,TGTGCCAGCAGGCAGATCCTCGCCGGCGGGGAGCTGTTTTTT,CASRQILAGGELFF
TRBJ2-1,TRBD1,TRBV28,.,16,TGTGCCAGCAGTTTAATAGGCAGGGGGCGAATAAATGAGCAGTTCTTC,CASSLIGRGRINEQFF
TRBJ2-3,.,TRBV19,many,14,TGTGCCAGTAGTGAGCTCGGAGAAACAGATACGCAGTATTTT,CASSELGETDTQYF
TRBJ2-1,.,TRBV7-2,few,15,TGTGCCAGCAGCCCCGTACACAGCTCCTACAATGAGCAGTTCTTC,CASSPVHSSYNEQFF
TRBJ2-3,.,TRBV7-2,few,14,TGTGCCAGCAGCAGCACAGGGTGGACAGATACGCAGTATTTT,CASSSTGWTDTQYF
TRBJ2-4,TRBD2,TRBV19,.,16,TGTGCCAGTAGTATACTGACTAGCGGGAGGGCGGACATTCAGTACTTC,CASSILTSGRADIQYF
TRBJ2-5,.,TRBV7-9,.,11,TGTGCCAGCAGCTTATCTCAGGCCCAGTACTTC,CASSLSQAQYF
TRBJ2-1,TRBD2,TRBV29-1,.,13,TGCAGCGTTGCGGCTAGCGGAGCTGGTGAGCAGTTCTTC,CSVAASGAGEQFF
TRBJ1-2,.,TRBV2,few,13,TGTGCCAGCAGTGAACTCCGGGGGCATGGCTACACCTTC,CASSELRGHGYTF
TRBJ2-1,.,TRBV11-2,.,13,TGTGCCAGCAGCTCCAGGGTCTACAATGAGCAGTTCTTC,CASSSRVYNEQFF
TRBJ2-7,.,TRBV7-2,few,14,TGTGCCAGCAGCCACAGGGCCCGTCCGGTGGAGCAGTACTTC,CASSHRARPVEQYF
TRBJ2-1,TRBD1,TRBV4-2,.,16,TGTGCCAGCAGCCAAGCGGGACAGGCATTCTACAATGAGCAGTTCTTC,CASSQAGQAFYNEQFF
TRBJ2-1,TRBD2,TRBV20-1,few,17,TGCAGTGCTAGCAACATAGCGGGCGAGCTCTCCTACAATGAGCAGTTCTTC,CSASNIAGELSYNEQFF